This TCR beta chain was recorded in a study of T cell responses to AZD1222 COVID-19 vaccine. This clone appeared a few times. The antigen is undetermined. The same CDR3 can be traced to other DNA sequences in this sample. Clones were read by immunoSEQ multiplex PCR, and TCRdb kept only the in-frame ones, dropping some. Seen here are approximately 120,000 clones, approximately 90% observed once, and the top ten hold 4.4%. Study findings and constraints: When two AZD1222 doses had been given, Spike-specific TCR breadth and depth rose. Donor demographics were predominantly white British with a female majority; clonal diversity may be underestimated. In the spike-specific TCR repertoire, nearly half reportedly target unmutated variant regions.

CDR3 size: 14 residues. V lost 4 bases to trimming and J lost 0 bases, with 9 bases between them. Per germline, CDR1 ENHRY and CDR2 SYGVKD. This material consisted of peripheral blood, taken on day 0 of AZD1222 vaccination. The chain recombines TRBV10-3 with TRBJ1-2; D unresolved. The receptor was derived from an adult in good health. The CDR3 DNA reads as TGTGCCATCAGTGTTGGCGGTGCTAACTATGGCTACACCTTC. It translates to CAISVGGANYGYTF.